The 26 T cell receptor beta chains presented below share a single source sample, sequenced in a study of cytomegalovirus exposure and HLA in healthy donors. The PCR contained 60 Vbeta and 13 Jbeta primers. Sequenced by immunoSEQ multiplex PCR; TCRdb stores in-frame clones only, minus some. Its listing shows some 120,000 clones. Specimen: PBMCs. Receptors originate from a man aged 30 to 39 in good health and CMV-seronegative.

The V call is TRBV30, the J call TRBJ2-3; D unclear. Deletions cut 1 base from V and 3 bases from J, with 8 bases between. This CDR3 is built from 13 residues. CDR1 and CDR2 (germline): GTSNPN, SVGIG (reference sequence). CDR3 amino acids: CAWSAIATDTQYF. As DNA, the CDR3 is TGTGCCTGGAGTGCGATAGCTACAGATACGCAGTATTTT.

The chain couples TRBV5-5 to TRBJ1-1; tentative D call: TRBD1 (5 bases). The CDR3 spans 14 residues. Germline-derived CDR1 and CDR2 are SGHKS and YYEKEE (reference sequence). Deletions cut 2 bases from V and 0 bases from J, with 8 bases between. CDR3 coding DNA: TGTGCCAGCAGCTTACAGGCTATGAACACTGAAGCTTTCTTT. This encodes CASSLQAMNTEAFF.

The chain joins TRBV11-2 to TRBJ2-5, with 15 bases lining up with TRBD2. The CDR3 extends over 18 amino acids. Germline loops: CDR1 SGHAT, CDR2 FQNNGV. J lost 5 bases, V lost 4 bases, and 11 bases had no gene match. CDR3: CASSSRWTSGRARETQYF. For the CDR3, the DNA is TGTGCCAGCAGCTCCCGATGGACTAGCGGGAGGGCAAGGGAGACCCAGTACTTC.

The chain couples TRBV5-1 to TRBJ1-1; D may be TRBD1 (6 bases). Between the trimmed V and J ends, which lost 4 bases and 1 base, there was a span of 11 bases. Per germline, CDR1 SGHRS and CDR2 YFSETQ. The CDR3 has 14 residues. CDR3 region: CASSGGQPNTEAFF. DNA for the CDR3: TGCGCCAGCAGCGGCGGACAGCCGAACACTGAAGCTTTCTTT. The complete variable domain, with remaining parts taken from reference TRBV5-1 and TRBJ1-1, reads KAGVTQTPRYLIKTRGQQVTLSCSPISGHRSVSWYQQTPGQGLQFLFEYFSETQRNKGNFPGRFSGRQFSNSRSEMNVSTLELGDSALYLCASSGGQPNTEAFFGQGTRLTVV.

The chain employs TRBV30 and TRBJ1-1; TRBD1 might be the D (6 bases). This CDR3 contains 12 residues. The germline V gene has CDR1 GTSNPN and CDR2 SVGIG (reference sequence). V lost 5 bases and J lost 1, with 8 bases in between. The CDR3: CAWQQGNTEAFF. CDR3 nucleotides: TGTGCCTGGCAACAGGGGAACACTGAAGCTTTCTTT.

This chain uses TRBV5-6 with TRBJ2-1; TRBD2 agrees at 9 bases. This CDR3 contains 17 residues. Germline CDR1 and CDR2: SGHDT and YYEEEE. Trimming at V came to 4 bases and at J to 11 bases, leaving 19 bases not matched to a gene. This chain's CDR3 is CASSALTRPGLAGQQFF. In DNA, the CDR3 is TGTGCCAGCAGCGCTCTGACCCGACCGGGACTAGCAGGCCAGCAGTTCTTC.

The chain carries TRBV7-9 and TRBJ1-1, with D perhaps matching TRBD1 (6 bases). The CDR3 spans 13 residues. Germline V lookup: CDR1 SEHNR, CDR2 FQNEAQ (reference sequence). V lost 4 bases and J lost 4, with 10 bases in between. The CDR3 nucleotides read TGTGCCAGCAGCTCATACAGGGCCACTGAAGCTTTCTTT. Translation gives CASSSYRATEAFF.

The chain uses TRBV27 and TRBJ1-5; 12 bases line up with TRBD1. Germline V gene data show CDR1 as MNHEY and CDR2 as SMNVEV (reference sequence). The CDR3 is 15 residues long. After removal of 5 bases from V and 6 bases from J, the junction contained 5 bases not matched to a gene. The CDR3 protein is CASSRDRGHGQPQHF. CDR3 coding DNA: TGTGCCAGCAGTAGGGACAGGGGGCACGGTCAGCCCCAGCATTTT.

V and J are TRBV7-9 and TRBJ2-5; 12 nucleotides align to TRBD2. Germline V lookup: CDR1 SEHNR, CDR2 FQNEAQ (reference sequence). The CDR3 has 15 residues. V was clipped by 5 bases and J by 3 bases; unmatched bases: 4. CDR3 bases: TGTGCCAGCAGCCCCAGACTAGCGGGAGAAGAGACCCAGTACTTC. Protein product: CASSPRLAGEETQYF.

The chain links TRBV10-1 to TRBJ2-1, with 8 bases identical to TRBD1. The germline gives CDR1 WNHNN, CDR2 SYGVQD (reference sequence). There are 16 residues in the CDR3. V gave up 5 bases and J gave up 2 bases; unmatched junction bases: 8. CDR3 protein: CASSSTGARTYNEQFF. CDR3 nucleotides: TGCGCCAGCAGTTCGACAGGGGCCAGAACCTACAATGAGCAGTTCTTC.

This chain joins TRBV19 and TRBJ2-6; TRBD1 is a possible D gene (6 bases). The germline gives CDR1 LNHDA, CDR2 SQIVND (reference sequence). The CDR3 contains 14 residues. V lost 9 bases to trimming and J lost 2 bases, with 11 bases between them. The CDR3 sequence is CASLNRAGANVLTF. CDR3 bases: TGTGCCAGCCTAAACAGGGCTGGGGCCAACGTCCTGACTTTC.

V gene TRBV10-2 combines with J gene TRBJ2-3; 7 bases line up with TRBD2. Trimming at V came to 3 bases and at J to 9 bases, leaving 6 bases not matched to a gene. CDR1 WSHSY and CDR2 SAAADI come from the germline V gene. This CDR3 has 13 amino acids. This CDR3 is CASSDGGGRTQYF. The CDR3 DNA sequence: TGCGCCAGCAGTGATGGGGGGGGAAGGACGCAGTATTTT.

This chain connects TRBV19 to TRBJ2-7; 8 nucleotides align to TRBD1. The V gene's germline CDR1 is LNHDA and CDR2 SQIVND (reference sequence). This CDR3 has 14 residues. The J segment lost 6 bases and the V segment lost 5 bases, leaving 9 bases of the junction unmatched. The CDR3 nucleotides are TGTGCCAGTAGTCAGGGGACAGGACGGGGCGAGCAGTACTTC. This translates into CASSQGTGRGEQYF.

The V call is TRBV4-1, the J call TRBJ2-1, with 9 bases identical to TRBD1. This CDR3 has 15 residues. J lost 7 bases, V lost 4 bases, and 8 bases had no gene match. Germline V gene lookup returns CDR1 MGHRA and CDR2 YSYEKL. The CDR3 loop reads CASSPYWTGVNEQFF. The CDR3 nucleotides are TGCGCCAGCAGCCCCTATTGGACAGGGGTAAATGAGCAGTTCTTC.

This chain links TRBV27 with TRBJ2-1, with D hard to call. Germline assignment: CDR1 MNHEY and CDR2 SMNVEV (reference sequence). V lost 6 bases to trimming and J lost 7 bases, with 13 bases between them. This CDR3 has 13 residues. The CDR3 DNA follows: TGTGCCAGCAGGCTACTCAATTCAAATGAGCAGTTCTTC. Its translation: CASRLLNSNEQFF.

The CDR3 is CATSRDLAGGTGELFF. The CDR3 nucleotides read TGTGCCACCAGCAGAGATCTAGCGGGAGGTACCGGGGAGCTGTTTTTT. The V and J genes are TRBV15 and TRBJ2-2; TRBD2 matches at 11 bases. Trimming removed 0 bases from V and 5 bases from J; junction bases left unmatched: 2. This CDR3 has 16 amino acids. In germline, CDR1 is LNHNV, CDR2 YYDKDF (reference sequence).

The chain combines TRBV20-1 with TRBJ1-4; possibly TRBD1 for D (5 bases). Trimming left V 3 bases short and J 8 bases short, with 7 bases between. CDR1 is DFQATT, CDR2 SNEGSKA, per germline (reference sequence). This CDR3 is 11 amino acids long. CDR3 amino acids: CSARGGEKLFF. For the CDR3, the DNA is TGCAGTGCTAGGGGGGGGGAAAAACTGTTTTTT.

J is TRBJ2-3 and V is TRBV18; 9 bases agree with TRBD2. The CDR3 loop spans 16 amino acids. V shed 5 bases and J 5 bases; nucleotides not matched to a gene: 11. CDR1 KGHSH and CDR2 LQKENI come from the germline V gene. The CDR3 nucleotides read TGTGCCAGCTCAGCCCTAGCGGGAAGGATTATAGATACGCAGTATTTT. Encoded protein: CASSALAGRIIDTQYF.

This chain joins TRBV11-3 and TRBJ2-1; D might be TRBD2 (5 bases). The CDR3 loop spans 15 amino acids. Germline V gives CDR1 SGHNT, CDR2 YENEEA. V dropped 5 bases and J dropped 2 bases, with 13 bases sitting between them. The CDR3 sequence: CASSRDFQPYNEQFF. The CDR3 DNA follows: TGTGCCAGCAGCCGGGATTTCCAACCCTACAATGAGCAGTTCTTC.

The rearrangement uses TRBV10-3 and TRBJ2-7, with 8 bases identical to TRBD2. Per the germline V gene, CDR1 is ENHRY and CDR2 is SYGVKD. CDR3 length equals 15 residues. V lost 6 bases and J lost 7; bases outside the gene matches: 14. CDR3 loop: CAIREGERETSEQYF. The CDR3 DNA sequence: TGTGCCATCAGGGAGGGGGAGCGGGAGACGAGTGAGCAGTACTTC.

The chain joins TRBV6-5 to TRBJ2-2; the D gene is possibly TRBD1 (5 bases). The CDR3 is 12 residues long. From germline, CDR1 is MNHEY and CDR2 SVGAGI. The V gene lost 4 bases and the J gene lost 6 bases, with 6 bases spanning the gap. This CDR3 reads CASSSGSGELFF. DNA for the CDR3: TGTGCCAGCAGTTCAGGGTCCGGGGAGCTGTTTTTT.

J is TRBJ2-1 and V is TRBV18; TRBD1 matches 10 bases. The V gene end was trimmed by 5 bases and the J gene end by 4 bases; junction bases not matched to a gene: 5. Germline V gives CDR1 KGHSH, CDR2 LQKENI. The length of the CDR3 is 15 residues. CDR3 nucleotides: TGTGCCAGCTCATCGACAGGGGGCTCGTACAATGAGCAGTTCTTC. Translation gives CASSSTGGSYNEQFF.

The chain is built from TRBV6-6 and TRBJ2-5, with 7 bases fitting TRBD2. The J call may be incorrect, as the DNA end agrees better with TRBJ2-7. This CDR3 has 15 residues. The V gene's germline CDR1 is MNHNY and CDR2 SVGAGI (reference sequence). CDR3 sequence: CASSYSSSGNYEQYF. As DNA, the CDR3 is TGTGCCAGCAGTTACTCGTCTAGCGGCAACTACGAGCAGTACTTC.

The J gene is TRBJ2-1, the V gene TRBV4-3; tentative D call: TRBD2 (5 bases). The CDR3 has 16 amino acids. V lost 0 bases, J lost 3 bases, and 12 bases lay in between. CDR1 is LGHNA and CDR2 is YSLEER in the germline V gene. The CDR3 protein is CASSQDFSSFYNEQFF. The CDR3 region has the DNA TGCGCCAGCAGCCAAGATTTTTCTAGCTTCTACAATGAGCAGTTCTTC.

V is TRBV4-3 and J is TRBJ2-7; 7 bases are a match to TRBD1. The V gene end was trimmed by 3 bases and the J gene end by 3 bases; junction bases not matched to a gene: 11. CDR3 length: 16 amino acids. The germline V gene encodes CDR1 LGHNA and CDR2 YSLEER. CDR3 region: CASSQSGQDPFYEQYF. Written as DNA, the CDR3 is TGCGCCAGCAGCCAGAGTGGACAGGACCCCTTCTACGAGCAGTACTTC.

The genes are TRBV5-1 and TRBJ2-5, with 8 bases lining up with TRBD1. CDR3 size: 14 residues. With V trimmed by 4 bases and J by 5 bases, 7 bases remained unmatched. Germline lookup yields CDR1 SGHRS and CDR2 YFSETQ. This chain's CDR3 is CASSGRGRGETQYF. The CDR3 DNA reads TGCGCCAGCAGCGGCAGGGGGCGCGGGGAGACCCAGTACTTC. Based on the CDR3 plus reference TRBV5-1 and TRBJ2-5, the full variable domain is KAGVTQTPRYLIKTRGQQVTLSCSPISGHRSVSWYQQTPGQGLQFLFEYFSETQRNKGNFPGRFSGRQFSNSRSEMNVSTLELGDSALYLCASSGRGRGETQYFGPGTRLLVL.